These T cell receptor beta chains were read from a single sample in a study of blood T cell repertoires in COVID-19. TCRdb's copy holds only in-frame clones and misses some; the assay was immunoSEQ multiplex PCR. The table lists some 370,000 clones, almost 90% of them singletons, with about 6.5% in the top ten. Sequences were obtained from peripheral blood. The receptor source for this set is a man between 18 and 29 years old with active or convalescent COVID-19. Both conserved end residues are part of each CDR3. The D gene is left open where the match is weak. Clone size is not always given. Where it is, it says once, few, many or a class for expanded clones.

TRBJ1-2 | TRBV25-1 | - | - | TGTGCCAGCAGCCCGCCTCGGGGTTCGAAGGGCTACACCTTC | CASSPPRGSKGYTF
TRBJ1-1 | TRBV5-6 | - | TRBD1 | TGTGCCAGCAGCCTGGGACAGGGTTGGTCGCAGAGGGCTTTCTTT | CASSLGQGWSQRAFF
TRBJ1-2 | TRBV4-3 | - | - | TGCGCCAGCAGCCAAGTTCTCACAGGCTATGGCTACACCTTC | CASSQVLTGYGYTF
TRBJ1-1 | TRBV18 | - | - | TGTGCCAGCTCACCAACGGGGTCTCGACCTGAAGCTTTCTTT | CASSPTGSRPEAFF
TRBJ1-4 | TRBV6-5 | - | - | TGTGCCAGCAGTTACACGGGGTCTAATGAAAAACTGTTTTTT | CASSYTGSNEKLFF
TRBJ1-2 | TRBV3-1/TRBV3-2 | - | - | TGTGCCAGCAGCCACCAGGGTGGCTACACCTTC | CASSHQGGYTF
TRBJ2-3 | TRBV7-3 | - | - | TGTGCCAGCAGCTTATGGGGGACTAGCACAGATACGCAGTATTTT | CASSLWGTSTDTQYF
TRBJ1-4 | TRBV14 | - | - | TGTGCCAGCAGCCAAGCCAGACTGAAAGGATATGAAAAACTGTTTTTT | CASSQARLKGYEKLFF
TRBJ1-1 | TRBV13 | - | TRBD1 | TGTGCCAGCAGCCCAGACAGGGGCGACACTGAAGCTTTCTTT | CASSPDRGDTEAFF
TRBJ1-6 | TRBV7-8 | - | - | TGTGCCAGCAGCTTAACGGACAGTCCCAATTCACCCCTCCACTTT | CASSLTDSPNSPLHF
TRBJ2-6 | TRBV5-1 | once | TRBD2 | TGCGCCAGCAGCTGGACTAGCGGGAGTCTATCTGGGGCCAACGTCCTGACTTTC | CASSWTSGSLSGANVLTF
TRBJ1-2 | TRBV6-2/TRBV6-3 | - | TRBD1 | TGTGCCAGCAGTGATACAGGGGGGGCTAACTATGGCTACACCTTC | CASSDTGGANYGYTF
TRBJ1-2 | TRBV14 | - | - | TGTGCCAGCAGCCATACTCCTAACTATGGCTACACCTTC | CASSHTPNYGYTF
TRBJ1-6 | TRBV11-3 | - | - | TGTGCCAGCAGCCGAGGGTCTATTAATTCACCCCTCCACTTT | CASSRGSINSPLHF
TRBJ2-1 | TRBV24-1 | - | TRBD2 | TGTGCCACCAGTGAACGACTAGCGGGAGGAATCTACAATGAGCAGTTCTTC | CATSERLAGGIYNEQFF
TRBJ1-4 | TRBV2 | - | - | TGTGCCAGCATAGGGGGTTCTAATGAAAAACTGTTTTTT | CASIGGSNEKLFF
TRBJ1-1 | TRBV6-2/TRBV6-3 | - | - | TGTGCCAGCAGTAGGTGGGGCAGAGACACTGAAGCTTTCTTT | CASSRWGRDTEAFF
TRBJ1-1 | TRBV7-2 | - | - | TGTGCCAGCAGCGGTGGGGGGTTCGACACTGAAGCTTTCTTT | CASSGGGFDTEAFF
TRBJ2-1 | TRBV7-2 | - | TRBD2 | TGTGCCAGCGGTAGGGAGGGGAGGAGCTCCTACAATGAGCAGTTCTTC | CASGREGRSSYNEQFF